This entry concerns a single T cell receptor (beta chain). The antigen is not known. The data were obtained in a study of T cell responses to AZD1222 COVID-19 vaccine. Study-wide findings and caveats: Repertoire sampling occurred only after the peak T cell response.

Germline CDR1 reads MNHEY; CDR2 reads SVGEGT. Trimming pared 2 bases from V and 4 bases from J, leaving 4 bases between. This CDR3 is built from 12 residues. Clones were read by immunoSEQ multiplex PCR, and TCRdb kept only the in-frame ones, dropping some. The sample includes about 150,000 clones, approximately 89% of them seen just once. The origin of this receptor is an adult who received the AZD1222 COVID-19 vaccine. Sequenced here: peripheral blood, sampled 28 days after the second AZD1222 dose. This rearrangement joins TRBV6-2 or TRBV6-3 to TRBJ2-3; no clear D. The CDR3 sequence: CASSYNADTQYF. Written as DNA, the CDR3 is TGTGCCAGCAGTTACAACGCAGATACGCAGTATTTT.